One T cell receptor beta chain is described in this entry. The sample comes from a study of CD8 T cells in Susac syndrome. RNA in amounts of about 0.5 to 1 ug was reverse transcribed with random hexamers. In TCRdb, the immunoSEQ multiplex PCR reads were re-called with MiXCR into one record per CDR3 protein. The top ten hold more than 0.3% of the sample, which has 100,000 to 110,000 distinct CDR3 sequences, approximately 95% seen once. The CDR3 runs to 15 residues. Trimming left V 4 bases short and J 6 bases short, with 13 bases between. The germline CDR1 and CDR2 sequences are MNHNS and SASEGT. The receptor comes from a human donor with Susac syndrome. V and J are TRBV6-1 and TRBJ1-6; D might be TRBD1 (5 bases). The material sequenced was CD8+ T cells from PBMCs. The DNA for the CDR3 is TGTGCCAGCAGTGTAGGGGCGGACCGTAATTCACCCCTCCACTTT. This sequence encodes CASSVGADRNSPLHF.